This TCR beta chain comes out of a study of tumor-infiltrating lymphocytes in localized non-small cell lung cancer. Looking at the study overall: Resected tumor was paired with non-adjacent uninvolved lung from the same patient.

Germline V gene sequence: CDR1 MNHEY, CDR2 SMNVEV (reference sequence). V dropped 0 bases and J dropped 5; count of bases not matched to a gene: 14. There are 18 residues in the CDR3. This clone came up a few times. Antigen: not known. Generated by immunoSEQ multiplex PCR, the TCRdb table keeps only in-frame clones and is missing some. The repertoire holds under 8,500 clones, with 74% as singletons. General study findings and limits: Technical variation could not be separated from intratumor heterogeneity here. Immunotypes IM1 and IM2 had similar TCR-derived T-cell fractions.

The receptor comes from a human donor with non-small cell lung cancer. The rearrangement links TRBV27 to TRBJ2-7, with 9 nucleotides matching TRBD2. The sample comprised uninvolved lung tissue not adjacent to the tumor. CDR3 region: CASSLSRWAGGPEHEQYF. CDR3 DNA: TGTGCCAGCAGTTTATCGAGGTGGGCGGGAGGGCCGGAGCACGAGCAGTACTTC.